Shown below are 14 T cell receptor beta chains from a single sample sequenced in a study of CD4 T cells in relation to SARS-CoV-2 and coronaviruses. Sequencing was performed with immunoSEQ multiplex PCR; in TCRdb, only in-frame clones are kept and a portion is missing. This table holds 20,000 to 25,000 clones, 74% found once. These TCRs are of unknown antigen specificity. CD4+ T cells from unexposed donors were obtained before the COVID-19 pandemic (2011-2018). CD4+ T cells were isolated from the cells after around 10 days of culture. What was sequenced was CD4+ T cells from PBMCs, cultured in vitro. The receptors derive from a human donor in good health.

The CDR3 sequence is CASSFGLAGSDEQFF. The CDR3 DNA follows: TGTGCCAGCAGCTTCGGGCTAGCGGGATCGGATGAGCAGTTCTTC. The V gene is TRBV7-7, the J gene TRBJ2-1; TRBD2 aligns across 9 bases. The J segment lost 8 bases and the V segment lost 3 bases, leaving 8 bases of the junction unmatched. Germline V gives CDR1 SSHAT, CDR2 FNYEAQ (reference sequence). The CDR3 is made up of 15 amino acids.

V usage is TRBV28 and J usage is TRBJ1-5; 7 bases match TRBD1. Trimming at V came to 7 bases and at J to 6 bases, leaving 9 bases not matched to a gene. This CDR3 has 14 residues. Germline CDR1 reads MDHEN; CDR2 reads SYDVKM. The CDR3 DNA reads as TGTGCCAGCACCACCGGGACAGAGGGTCAGCCCCAGCATTTT. Its translation: CASTTGTEGQPQHF.

The chain joins TRBV5-1 to TRBJ2-1, with 8 bases matching TRBD2. The CDR3 consists of 14 residues. The germline CDR1 and CDR2 sequences are SGHRS and YFSETQ. With 5 bases clipped from V and 7 bases from J, the junction kept 8 bases outside the gene matches. The CDR3, as DNA: TGCGCCAGCAGGGTAGCGGGACAAGTGAATGAGCAGTTCTTC. Its translation: CASRVAGQVNEQFF.

This sequence joins TRBV10-3 and TRBJ1-6; weak D call: TRBD1 (6 bases). The ends were cut back, 2 bases at V and 7 bases at J, with 12 bases in the middle. CDR1 ENHRY and CDR2 SYGVKD come from the germline V gene. The CDR3 contains 15 residues. For the CDR3, the DNA is TGTGCCATCAGTGAGGGACAGAGTCCGAATTCACCCCTCCACTTT. Translation gives CAISEGQSPNSPLHF.

By its share, this clone is large. The rearrangement joins TRBV7-3 to TRBJ2-7; D gene ambiguous. Trimming left V 3 bases short and J 1 base short, with 13 bases between. CDR1 is SGHTA and CDR2 is FQGTGA in the germline V gene. The CDR3 spans 15 residues. CDR3 region: CASSLGYGTSYEQYF. CDR3 sequence (DNA): TGTGCCAGCAGCTTGGGGTACGGAACTTCCTACGAGCAGTACTTC.

The chain carries TRBV19 and TRBJ1-5; 8 bases line up with TRBD1. Trimming removed 10 bases from V and 2 bases from J; junction bases left unmatched: 4. The germline V gene has CDR1 LNHDA and CDR2 SQIVND (reference sequence). There are 13 residues in the CDR3. The CDR3: CATGGQGNQPQHF. The CDR3 nucleotides are TGTGCCACCGGGGGACAGGGCAATCAGCCCCAGCATTTT.

V is TRBV12-5 and J is TRBJ2-3, with D perhaps TRBD2 (6 bases). Trimming stripped 6 bases from V and 6 bases from J, with 16 bases between. The CDR3 has 14 amino acids. Germline values: CDR1 LGHNT, CDR2 FRNRAP. In DNA, the CDR3 is TGTGCTAGTGGGCGGGACTCAAACTCGGATACGCAGTATTTT. Translated, it gives CASGRDSNSDTQYF.

This clone was counted a few times. The chain employs TRBV18 and TRBJ2-1; tentative D call: TRBD2 (7 bases). CDR3 length: 15 amino acids. Trimming removed 1 base from V and 10 bases from J, with 17 bases in between. The germline gives CDR1 KGHSH, CDR2 LQKENI. The CDR3 sequence: CASSPLGAGREEQFF. The CDR3 bases are TGTGCCAGCTCACCACTGGGGGCAGGGAGGGAGGAGCAGTTCTTC. Combining the CDR3 with reference TRBV18 and TRBJ2-1 gives the whole variable domain NAGVMQNPRHLVRRRGQEARLRCSPMKGHSHVYWYRQLPEEGLKFMVYLQKENIIDESGMPKERFSAEFPKEGPSILRIQQVVRGDSAAYFCASSPLGAGREEQFFGPGTRLTVL.

The chain joins TRBV6-1 to TRBJ1-2, with 8 bases matching TRBD1. The length of the CDR3 is 15 residues. Trimming at V came to 3 bases and at J to 1 base, leaving 4 bases not matched to a gene. Germline V gives CDR1 MNHNS, CDR2 SASEGT. The CDR3 here is CASSETGVGNYGYTF. The CDR3 DNA is TGTGCCAGCAGTGAGACAGGGGTGGGTAACTATGGCTACACCTTC.

CDR3 loop: CASSLSGDSNQPQHF. CDR3 DNA: TGTGCCAGCTCACTCTCGGGGGATAGCAATCAGCCCCAGCATTTT. The V call is TRBV18, the J call TRBJ1-5, with D perhaps TRBD1 (5 bases). The V end was cut by 4 bases, the J end by 0 bases, with 10 bases between. Germline V gene lookup returns CDR1 KGHSH and CDR2 LQKENI. The CDR3 loop spans 15 amino acids.

The chain couples TRBV6-5 to TRBJ1-2; the match to TRBD1 covers 9 bases. The V and J ends lost 6 bases and 4 bases, in that order; junction bases with no gene match: 6. The CDR3 length is 14 residues. The germline V gene encodes CDR1 MNHEY and CDR2 SVGAGI. The chain's CDR3 is CASRRDRDGYGYTF. CDR3 coding DNA: TGTGCCAGCAGACGGGACAGGGATGGCTATGGCTACACCTTC.

V is TRBV30 and J is TRBJ1-5, with D unclear. The germline V gene has CDR1 GTSNPN and CDR2 SVGIG (reference sequence). The length of the CDR3 is 13 residues. The ends were cut back, 7 bases at V and 7 bases at J, with 17 bases in the middle. The CDR3 DNA sequence: TGTGCCTCCTCAGAGGGTGTAGAACAGCCCCAGCATTTT. Its translation is CASSEGVEQPQHF.

There are a few counts of this clone. CDR3 amino acids: CASRGWTWSFDNEQFF. The CDR3, as DNA: TGTGCCAGCAGGGGGTGGACATGGTCCTTTGACAATGAGCAGTTCTTC. The chain employs TRBV2 and TRBJ2-1; tentative D call: TRBD1 (5 bases). The CDR3 runs to 16 residues. Germline values: CDR1 SNHLY, CDR2 FYNNEI. V lost 6 bases to trimming and J lost 5 bases, with 20 bases between them.

V usage is TRBV3-1 (or the pseudogene TRBV3-2) and J usage is TRBJ2-3, with D possibly TRBD2 on 6 matching bases. CDR1 and CDR2 from the germline V gene are LGHDT and YNNKEL (reference sequence). The V and J ends lost 4 bases and 1 base respectively, with 9 bases between them. This CDR3 is 14 amino acids long. Here the CDR3 DNA reads TGTGCCAGCAGCCTTGCTAGCGGCACAGATACGCAGTATTTT. This translates into CASSLASGTDTQYF.